Shown below are 15 T cell receptor beta chains from a single sample sequenced in a study of blood T cell repertoires in COVID-19 (TCRdb year 2020). Libraries came from the immunoSEQ multiplex PCR assay. Sourced from immuneACCESS, this table was stored by TCRdb with only in-frame sequences that have V and J called. A share of the clones is absent; for the studies checked, an unresolved V gene accounts for under half, and the remainder has no known explanation. In this sample the table shows about 420,000 clones, roughly 90% of which occur a single time. The ten largest clones represent 0.8% to 1% of the sample. Source material: peripheral blood. These receptors originate from a young man with COVID-19, enrolled during active disease.

This rearrangement joins TRBV9 to TRBJ2-5; possibly TRBD2 for D (7 bases). Per germline, CDR1 SGDLS and CDR2 YYNGEE. The CDR3 has 14 residues. V lost 4 bases, J lost 5 bases, and 15 bases lay in between. The CDR3 reads CASSPLGGLETQYF. In nucleotides, the CDR3 is TGTGCCAGCAGCCCCCTCGGGGGGCTTGAGACCCAGTACTTC.

The V call is TRBV7-3, the J call TRBJ2-2; D is perhaps TRBD2 (5 bases). The V gene's germline CDR1 is SGHTA and CDR2 FQGTGA. This CDR3 contains 12 residues. V dropped 6 bases and J dropped 6 bases, with 8 bases sitting between them. The CDR3 coding sequence is TGTGCCAGCAGAAAGGAGGCCGGGGAGCTGTTTTTT. Translation gives CASRKEAGELFF.

This rearrangement joins TRBV7-6 to TRBJ2-7, with a possible D match to TRBD1 (5 bases). CDR1 is SGHVS and CDR2 is FNYEAQ in the germline V gene. CDR3 length: 13 residues. V shed 2 bases and J shed 5 bases, with 10 bases lying between them. In DNA form, the CDR3 reads TGTGCCAGCAGCTTAAAGATAGGGGACGAGCAGTACTTC. Protein: CASSLKIGDEQYF.

The V gene is TRBV2, the J gene TRBJ2-4, with D perhaps TRBD1 (6 bases). Germline V gene lookup returns CDR1 SNHLY and CDR2 FYNNEI. This CDR3 is 12 amino acids long. Trimming took off 7 bases at V and 11 bases at J, with 15 bases between the two ends. The CDR3, as DNA: TGTGCCAGCATTCTACAGGGTAAAGTTCAGTACTTC. Its translation is CASILQGKVQYF.

Comment on this clone: Germline and junction disagree at one end, which may indicate a read error. The CDR3 reads CASSYSKTGGFHF. The CDR3 bases are TGTGCCAGCAGTTACTCGAAGACAGGGGGGTTTCATTTT. V gene TRBV6-5 combines with J gene TRBJ2-3; TRBD1 aligns across 9 bases. Looked up from germline, CDR1 is MNHEY and CDR2 is SVGAGI. The CDR3 loop spans 13 amino acids.

The CDR3 region is CATSEKTRFDEQFF. CDR3 in DNA: TGTGCCACCAGTGAGAAAACTCGCTTCGATGAGCAGTTCTTC. V and J are TRBV24-1 and TRBJ2-1; D is undetermined. The CDR3 has 14 residues. Per germline, CDR1 KGHDR and CDR2 SFDVKD. Trimming shortened V by 4 bases and J by 8 bases, and 14 bases separated the two germline ends.

The chain links TRBV12-3 or TRBV12-4 to TRBJ1-4; no firm D call. The CDR3 is made up of 11 amino acids. The V gene lost 7 bases and the J gene lost 11 bases, with 11 bases spanning the gap. The CDR3 is CASMDGGKLFF. CDR3 DNA sequence: TGTGCCAGCATGGACGGAGGGAAACTGTTTTTT.

The DNA for the CDR3 is TGTGCCAGCAGCCAAGAGGGACAGGGTAAGAACGAGCAGTACTTC. Encoded protein: CASSQEGQGKNEQYF. The chain has TRBV3-1 (or the pseudogene TRBV3-2) and TRBJ2-7, with 9 bases that match TRBD1. CDR1 LGHDT and CDR2 YNNKEL come from the germline V gene (reference sequence). The V gene end was trimmed by 0 bases and the J gene end by 5 bases; junction bases not matched to a gene: 5. CDR3 length equals 15 residues.

This chain joins TRBV7-3 and TRBJ2-1; D gene unclear. Germline V gene data show CDR1 as SGHTA and CDR2 as FQGTGA. V was shortened by 3 bases and J by 9 bases, with 9 bases between the two germline ends. The CDR3 runs 12 residues. This chain's CDR3 is CASSFEAGEQFF. In nucleotides, the CDR3 is TGTGCCAGCAGCTTCGAAGCAGGTGAGCAGTTCTTC.

The chain joins TRBV7-6 to TRBJ2-7; TRBD2 agrees at 12 bases. The CDR3 totals 16 residues. Germline CDR1 reads SGHVS; CDR2 reads FNYEAQ. Trimming took 2 bases from V and 6 from J; bases not matched to a gene: 8. CDR3 residues: CASSLLLAGGPAEQYF. The CDR3, as DNA: TGTGCCAGCAGCTTACTCCTAGCGGGGGGGCCCGCCGAGCAGTACTTC.

The chain uses TRBV3-1 (or the pseudogene TRBV3-2) and TRBJ1-4; possibly TRBD1 for D (5 bases). From germline, CDR1 is LGHDT and CDR2 YNNKEL (reference sequence). The CDR3 is 18 residues long. The V end was cut by 4 bases, the J end by 0 bases, with 18 bases between. The CDR3 is CASSRHTGTGATNEKLFF. The CDR3, as DNA: TGTGCCAGCAGCCGCCATACCGGGACGGGAGCAACTAATGAAAAACTGTTTTTT.

For the CDR3, the DNA is TGTGCCAGCAGCCCACAGGGGGCAAGCACTGAAGCTTTCTTT. This gives the protein CASSPQGASTEAFF. The rearrangement uses TRBV9 and TRBJ1-1; 9 nucleotides align to TRBD1. Germline V lookup: CDR1 SGDLS, CDR2 YYNGEE. V gave up 4 bases and J gave up 4 bases; unmatched junction bases: 5. The CDR3 contains 14 residues.

This clone has a single count. The rearrangement links TRBV3-1 (or the pseudogene TRBV3-2) to TRBJ2-7, with D possibly being TRBD2 (5 bases). This CDR3 comprises 13 residues. V lost 3 bases to trimming and J lost 3 bases, with 9 bases between them. CDR1 and CDR2 from the germline V gene are LGHDT and YNNKEL (reference sequence). This CDR3 is CASSHGRGYEQYF. CDR3 coding DNA: TGTGCCAGCAGCCACGGACGGGGCTACGAGCAGTACTTC.

This chain uses TRBV27 with TRBJ1-2; D is uncertain. The germline V gene has CDR1 MNHEY and CDR2 SMNVEV (reference sequence). CDR3 size: 14 residues. V was shortened by 5 bases and J by 8 bases, with 18 bases between the two germline ends. The CDR3 DNA is TGTGCCAGCAGTGGTAGCGGGCGTGGTGTGGGCTACACCTTC. Protein product: CASSGSGRGVGYTF.

The chain has TRBV12-3 or TRBV12-4 and TRBJ2-5; TRBD1 matches at 9 bases. With 6 bases clipped from V and 10 bases from J, the junction kept 6 bases outside the gene matches. This CDR3 comprises 12 residues. Here the CDR3 reads CASRAGQGNQYF. CDR3 sequence (DNA): TGTGCCAGCAGGGCGGGACAGGGAAACCAGTACTTC.